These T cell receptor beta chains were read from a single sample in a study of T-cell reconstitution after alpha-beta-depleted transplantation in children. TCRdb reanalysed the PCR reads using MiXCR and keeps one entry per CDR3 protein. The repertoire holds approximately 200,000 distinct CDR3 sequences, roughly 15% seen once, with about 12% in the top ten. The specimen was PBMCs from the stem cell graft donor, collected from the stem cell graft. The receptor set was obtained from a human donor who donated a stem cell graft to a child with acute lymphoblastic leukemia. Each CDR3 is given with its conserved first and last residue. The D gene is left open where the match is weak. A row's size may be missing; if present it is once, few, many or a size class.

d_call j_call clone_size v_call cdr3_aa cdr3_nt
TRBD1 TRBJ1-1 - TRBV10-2 CASRTGYTEAFF TGCGCCAGCAGGACAGGGTACACTGAAGCTTTCTTT
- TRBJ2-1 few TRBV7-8 CASSIVGETSSYNEQFF TGTGCCAGCAGCATCGTGGGGGAGACCAGCTCCTACAATGAGCAGTTCTTC
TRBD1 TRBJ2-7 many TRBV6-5 CASRTQGSEQYF TGTGCCAGCAGAACACAGGGGTCCGAGCAGTACTTC
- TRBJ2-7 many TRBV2 CASGQQGLYEQYF TGTGCCAGCGGACAACAGGGTTTGTACGAGCAGTACTTC
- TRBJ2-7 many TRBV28 CASRARTEQYF TGTGCCAGCAGAGCGAGAACTGAGCAGTACTTC
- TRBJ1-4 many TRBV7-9 CASSPRTGSATNEKLFF TGTGCCAGCAGCCCGCGGACGGGATCTGCAACTAATGAAAAACTGTTTTTT
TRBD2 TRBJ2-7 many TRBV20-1 CSASPPGTSGGYADEQYF TGCAGTGCTAGCCCGCCTGGGACTAGCGGGGGCTATGCGGACGAGCAGTACTTC
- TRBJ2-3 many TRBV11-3 CASSLRAGRTDTQYF TGTGCCAGCAGCTTAAGGGCGGGGCGCACAGATACGCAGTATTTT
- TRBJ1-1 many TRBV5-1 CASSFEGTEAFF TGCGCCAGCAGCTTTGAGGGGACAGAAGCTTTCTTT
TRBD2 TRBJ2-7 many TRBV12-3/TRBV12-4 CASSRTSGRTNEQYF TGTGCCAGCAGTCGGACTAGCGGGAGGACTAACGAGCAGTACTTC
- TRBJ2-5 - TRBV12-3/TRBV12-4 CASSPLSGTDGTQYF TGTGCCAGCAGTCCGCTCTCAGGAACAGACGGGACCCAGTACTTC
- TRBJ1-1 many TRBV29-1 CSVGATEAFF TGCAGCGTTGGGGCCACTGAAGCTTTCTTT
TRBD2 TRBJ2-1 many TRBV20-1 CSPGLAVYNEQFF TGCAGTCCGGGACTAGCGGTCTACAATGAGCAGTTCTTC
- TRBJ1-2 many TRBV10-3 CAISEVGSYGYTF TGTGCCATCAGTGAAGTAGGGAGCTATGGCTACACCTTC
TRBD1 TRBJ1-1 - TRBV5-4 CASSSAGTGGTEAFF TGTGCCAGCAGCAGCGCCGGGACAGGGGGCACTGAAGCTTTCTTT
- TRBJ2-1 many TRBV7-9 CASSSPNTAGEQFF TGTGCCAGCAGCTCCCCTAACACCGCCGGAGAGCAGTTCTTC
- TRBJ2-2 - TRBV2 CARETGNTGELFF TGTGCCAGGGAAACGGGCAACACCGGGGAGCTGTTTTTT